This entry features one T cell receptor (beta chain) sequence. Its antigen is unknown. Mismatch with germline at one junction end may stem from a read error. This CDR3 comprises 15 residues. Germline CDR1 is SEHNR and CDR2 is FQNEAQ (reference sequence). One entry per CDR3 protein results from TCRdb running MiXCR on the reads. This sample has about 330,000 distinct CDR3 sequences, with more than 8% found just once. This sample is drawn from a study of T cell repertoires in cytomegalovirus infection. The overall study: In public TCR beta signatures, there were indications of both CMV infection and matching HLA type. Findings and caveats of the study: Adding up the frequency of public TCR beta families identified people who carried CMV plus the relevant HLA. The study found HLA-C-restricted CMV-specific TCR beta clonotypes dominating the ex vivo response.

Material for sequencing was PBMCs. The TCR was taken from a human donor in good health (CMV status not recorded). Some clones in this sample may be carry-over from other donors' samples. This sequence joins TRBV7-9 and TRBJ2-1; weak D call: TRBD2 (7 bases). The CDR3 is CASSVGGGPVNEQFF. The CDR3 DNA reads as TGTGCCAGCAGCGTGGGGGGGGGGCCGGTCAATGAGCAATTCTTC. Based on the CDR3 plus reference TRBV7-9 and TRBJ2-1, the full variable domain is DTGVSQNPRHKITKRGQNVTFRCDPISEHNRLYWYRQTLGQGPEFLTYFQNEAQLEKSRLLSDRFSAERPKGSFSTLEIQRTEQGDSAMYLCASSVGGGPVNEQFFGPGTRLTVL.